The subject of this entry is one T cell receptor (beta chain). Methods used by the authors: Reference gene primer amplification yielded estimated nucleated cell counts. Some clones are missing from TCRdb's copy, which holds only in-frame ones; the method was immunoSEQ multiplex PCR. V and J calls and clone size are copied from that table; D and trimming were computed from the DNA. The sample yields 45,000 or so clones, roughly 87% seen once. The CDR3 extends over 14 amino acids. Per the germline V gene, CDR1 is SGHAT and CDR2 is FQNNGV. V lost 5 bases to trimming and J lost 5 bases, with 15 bases between them. The entry originates in a study of blood T cell repertoires in COVID-19. About the research overall: COVID-19 samples, acute and convalescent, were from the United States, Italy and Spain. The analysed material was cDNA or gDNA that came from T cells, B-cell-depleted T cells, or PBMCs.

The source material was peripheral blood. The source of this sequence is a human donor in a cohort sampled during active COVID-19. The chain couples TRBV11-2 to TRBJ2-5; D is possibly TRBD1 (6 bases). The CDR3 is CASSPNRVGETQYF. CDR3 sequence (DNA): TGTGCCAGCAGCCCCAACAGGGTAGGGGAGACCCAGTACTTC.